This paragraph covers one TCR beta chain sequence. The antigen remains undetermined. The sample is drawn from a study of T cell repertoires in cytomegalovirus infection. A single record per CDR3 protein comes from TCRdb applying MiXCR to the reads. The table has tens of thousands of distinct CDR3 sequences, roughly two fifths seen once. The germline gives CDR1 MDHEN, CDR2 SYDVKM. The CDR3 has 14 amino acids. Trimming at V came to 7 bases and at J to 1 base, leaving 4 bases not matched to a gene. The source material was CD8+ T cells from cultured PBMCs, sampled from culture after CMV antigen stimulation. The receptor was isolated from a human donor in good health (CMV status not recorded). Some clones in this sample may be carry-over from other donors' samples. The chain recombines TRBV28 with TRBJ1-1, with TRBD1 matching 9 bases. This CDR3 is CASTGQGTNTEAFF. CDR3 DNA sequence: TGTGCCAGCACTGGACAGGGGACGAACACTGAAGCTTTCTTT.